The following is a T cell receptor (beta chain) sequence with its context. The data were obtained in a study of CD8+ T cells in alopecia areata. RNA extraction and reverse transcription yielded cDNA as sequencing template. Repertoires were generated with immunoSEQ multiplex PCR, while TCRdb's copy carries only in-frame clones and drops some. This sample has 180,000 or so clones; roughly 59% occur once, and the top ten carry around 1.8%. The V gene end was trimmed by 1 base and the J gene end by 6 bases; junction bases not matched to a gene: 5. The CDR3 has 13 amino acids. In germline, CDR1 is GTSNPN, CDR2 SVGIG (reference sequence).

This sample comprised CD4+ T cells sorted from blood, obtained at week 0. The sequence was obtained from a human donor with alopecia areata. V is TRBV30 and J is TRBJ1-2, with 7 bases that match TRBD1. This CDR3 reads CAWSERQGNGYTF. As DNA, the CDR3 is TGTGCCTGGAGTGAAAGACAGGGAAATGGCTACACCTTC.